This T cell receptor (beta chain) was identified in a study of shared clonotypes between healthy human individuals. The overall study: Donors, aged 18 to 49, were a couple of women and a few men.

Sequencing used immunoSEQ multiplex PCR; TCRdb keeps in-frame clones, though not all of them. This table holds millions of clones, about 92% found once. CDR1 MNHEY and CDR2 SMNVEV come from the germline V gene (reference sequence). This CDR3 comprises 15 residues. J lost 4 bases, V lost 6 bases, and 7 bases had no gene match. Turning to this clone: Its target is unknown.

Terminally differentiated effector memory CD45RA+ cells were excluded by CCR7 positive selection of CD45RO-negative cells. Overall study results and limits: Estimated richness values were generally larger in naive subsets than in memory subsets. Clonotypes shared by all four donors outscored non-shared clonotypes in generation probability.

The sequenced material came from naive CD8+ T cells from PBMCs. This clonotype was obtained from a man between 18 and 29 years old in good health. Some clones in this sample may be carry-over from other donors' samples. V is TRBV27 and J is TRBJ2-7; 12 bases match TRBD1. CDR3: CASSRLGQGAYEQYF. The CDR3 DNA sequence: TGTGCCAGCAGCCGACTGGGACAGGGGGCTTACGAGCAGTACTTC.